The rows below give T cell receptor beta chains drawn from one sample of a study of CD8 T cells in Susac syndrome. In TCRdb, the immunoSEQ multiplex PCR reads were re-called with MiXCR into one record per CDR3 protein. Of approximately 150,000 distinct CDR3 sequences listed, under 97% are singletons. Sequencing was carried out using CD4+ T cells from PBMCs. All receptors come from a human donor with Susac syndrome. CDR3s include the opening cysteine and the closing phenylalanine or tryptophan. Fields, in order: D gene, clone size, J gene, V gene, CDR3 DNA, CDR3 protein. A D gene is named only where the DNA matches it firmly. Size tells how often a clone was seen (once, few, many) or the class of an expanded clone, and some rows leave it out.

. . TRBJ1-1 TRBV3-1 TGTGCCAGCAGCCAAAAGGGTACGGCTTTCTTT CASSQKGTAFF
. . TRBJ2-4 TRBV28 TGTGCCAGCAAAATGTCCGGGGCAAAAAACATTCAGTACTTC CASKMSGAKNIQYF
. . TRBJ1-5 TRBV19 TGTGCCAGTACCGATGGGGCTGTCTTAAGCAATCAGCCCCAGCATTTT CASTDGAVLSNQPQHF
. . TRBJ2-7 TRBV11-1 TGTGCCAGCAGCTTAGTGCCGGCGGACGAGCAGTACTTC CASSLVPADEQYF
. . TRBJ2-1 TRBV14 TGTGCCAGCAGCCAAGCGGTACAGGGAACTGAGCAGTTCTTC CASSQAVQGTEQFF
TRBD2 . TRBJ2-1 TRBV12-3/TRBV12-4 TGTGCCAGCAGTGACCGGACCAGCGGGGTCCGCAATGAGCAGTTCTTC CASSDRTSGVRNEQFF
. . TRBJ2-3 TRBV7-8 TGTGCCAGCAGCTTAGGACTCCGCACAGATACGCAGTATTTT CASSLGLRTDTQYF
. . TRBJ2-4 TRBV12-3/TRBV12-4 TGTGCCAGCAGTTTTTACGGGACTGTCAAAAACATTCAGTACTTC CASSFYGTVKNIQYF
. . TRBJ2-7 TRBV3-1 TGTGCCAGCAGCCGAGACTTATTCTACGAGCAGTACTTC CASSRDLFYEQYF
. . TRBJ1-2 TRBV20-1 TGCAGTGCTAGAGATCAGGACTATGGCTACACCTTC CSARDQDYGYTF
TRBD1 . TRBJ1-1 TRBV6-2/TRBV6-3 TGTGCCAGCACCCACGGGGGACAGGGGAACACTGAAGCTTTCTTT CASTHGGQGNTEAFF
TRBD1 . TRBJ2-5 TRBV5-1 TGCGCCAGCAGCTTAATATCCGGGACAGGACAAGAGACCCAGTACTTC CASSLISGTGQETQYF
. once TRBJ1-1 TRBV29-1 TGCAGCGTTGAAGTAAGTGGGAGCGGCAGCACTGAAGCTTTCTTT CSVEVSGSGSTEAFF
TRBD2 . TRBJ2-7 TRBV4-1 TGCGCCAGCAGCCTGACCCTCCTCCAGGGCGGGAGCCTCGAGCAGTACTTC CASSLTLLQGGSLEQYF
TRBD2 . TRBJ2-1 TRBV4-1 TGCGCCAGCAGCCAAGACCGAAGCGGGAGAAACAATGAGCAGTTCTTC CASSQDRSGRNNEQFF
. once TRBJ2-7 TRBV21-1 TGTGCCAGCAGCAAGTGCAGGGGCGGCCTTCGTGGCTACGAGCAGTACTTC CASSKCRGGLRGYEQYF
. . TRBJ2-7 TRBV7-9 TGTGCCAGCAGCTTAGGCTGGTACGAGCAGTACTTC CASSLGWYEQYF
. . TRBJ1-2 TRBV12-3/TRBV12-4 TGTGCCAGCACCCCGCGGAGGTCCTATGGCTACACCTTC CASTPRRSYGYTF
. . TRBJ2-1 TRBV4-1 TGCGCCAGCAGCCAAGCCGGGACAAGTTACAATGAGCAGTTCTTC CASSQAGTSYNEQFF
. once TRBJ2-5 TRBV5-1 TGCGCCAGCAGCTTGGTGGGCAGGGTAGACCTGGAGACCCAGTACTTC CASSLVGRVDLETQYF
TRBD2 few TRBJ2-1 TRBV20-1 TGCAGTGCTCCTAGACTAGCGGGAGGTCTTTACAATGAGCAGTTCTTC CSAPRLAGGLYNEQFF
TRBD1 . TRBJ2-7 TRBV7-9 TGTGCCAGCAGCCGACTACAGGGGGCGAGGAACGAGCAGTACTTC CASSRLQGARNEQYF
. . TRBJ2-6 TRBV29-1 TGCAGCGTTGAAGATTGGAATGCCGGGGCCTCTGGGGCCAACGTCCTGACTTTC CSVEDWNAGASGANVLTF
TRBD2 . TRBJ2-7 TRBV3-1 TGTGCCAGCAGCCAAGGATCGGGGGGGGCGTTCTACGAGCAGTACTTC CASSQGSGGAFYEQYF
. few TRBJ2-7 TRBV12-3/TRBV12-4 TGTGCCAGCAGTTTGAGTGGGGGAGCCTACGAGCAGTACTTC CASSLSGGAYEQYF
TRBD1 . TRBJ2-1 TRBV20-1 TGCAGTGCTAGGAGTAAGGACAGGTCCTCCTACAATGAGCAGTTCTTC CSARSKDRSSYNEQFF
. . TRBJ1-2 TRBV10-1 TGCGCCAGCAGGTTGCCGAAGAACTATGGCTACACCTTC CASRLPKNYGYTF
. . TRBJ1-1 TRBV3-1 TGTGCCAGCAGCACACAGGCGAGGGCTGAAGCTTTCTTT CASSTQARAEAFF
. . TRBJ1-3 TRBV29-1 TGCAGCGTTGAACCCTACTCTGGAAACACCATATATTTT CSVEPYSGNTIYF
. . TRBJ2-3 TRBV20-1 TGCAGTGCCTTCGGGAGCTCAGATACGCAGTATTTT CSAFGSSDTQYF
. once TRBJ1-2 TRBV2 TGTGCCAGCAGTGAACAGGCCTATGGCTACACCTTC CASSEQAYGYTF
. . TRBJ2-5 TRBV28 TGTGCCAGCAGTTTAAGTCCGGGGGCCGGAGAGACCCAGTACTTC CASSLSPGAGETQYF
. . TRBJ2-4 TRBV3-1 TGTGCCAGCAGCCAAGGTGGGCCGGGAAACATTCAGTACTTC CASSQGGPGNIQYF
. . TRBJ2-5 TRBV29-1 TGCAGCGTTGACGCTGGCGGGGAGACCCAGTACTTC CSVDAGGETQYF
. once TRBJ1-1 TRBV5-1 TGCGCCAGCAGCACAAAGACGGGCCCGAACACTGAAGCTTTCTTT CASSTKTGPNTEAFF
TRBD1 . TRBJ1-1 TRBV4-1 TGCGCCAGCAGCCAAGCGGGACAGTCGAACACTGAAGCTTTCTTT CASSQAGQSNTEAFF
. . TRBJ2-6 TRBV28 TGTGCCGGACGGGGCTCTGGGGCCAACGTCCTGACTTTC CAGRGSGANVLTF
TRBD2 . TRBJ2-3 TRBV27 TGTGCCAGCAGTCAAACCGGGAGGAAAGATACGCAGTATTTT CASSQTGRKDTQYF
. . TRBJ1-4 TRBV4-1 TGCGCCAGCAGCAAGGGACGTGCAACTAATGAAAAACTGTTTTTT CASSKGRATNEKLFF
. . TRBJ2-2 TRBV3-1 TGTGCCAGCAGCCAAGATCCAGGTAGCTACCCCGGGGAGCTGTTTTTT CASSQDPGSYPGELFF
TRBD2 . TRBJ2-1 TRBV15 TGTGCCACCAGCAGGGAACCGGGACTAGCGGGAGGCGAGCAGTTCTTC CATSREPGLAGGEQFF
TRBD1 . TRBJ2-7 TRBV28 TGTGCCAGCAGTGGCGGACAGGGGGCGGACGAGCAGTACTTC CASSGGQGADEQYF
. . TRBJ2-7 TRBV10-3 TGTGCCACCCAAGGAATCCACGAGCAGTACTTC CATQGIHEQYF
. once TRBJ1-3 TRBV20-1 TGCAGTGCTCCATTAGGCTCTGGAAACACCATATATTTT CSAPLGSGNTIYF
. . TRBJ2-2 TRBV20-1 TGCAGTGCTAGAGTTGTGGGGGCGAACACCGGGGAGCTGTTTTTT CSARVVGANTGELFF
TRBD1 once TRBJ1-5 TRBV20-1 TGCAGTGCTACTCCCGGGACAGGGGGCGATCAGCCCCAGCATTTT CSATPGTGGDQPQHF
. . TRBJ1-1 TRBV3-1 TGTGCCAGCAGTACCTTGAACACTGAAGCTTTCTTT CASSTLNTEAFF
TRBD2 . TRBJ2-7 TRBV20-1 TGCAGTGCTAGAGATTCGGCGGGAGTGTACGAGCAGTACTTC CSARDSAGVYEQYF
TRBD2 . TRBJ2-5 TRBV25-1 TGTGCCAGCAGTGAACCCGGGGGGAATCTGAAAGAGACCCAGTACTTC CASSEPGGNLKETQYF
TRBD1 . TRBJ2-5 TRBV14 TGTGCCAGCAGCCGCAACAGGGGCCAAGAGACCCAGTACTTC CASSRNRGQETQYF
TRBD1 . TRBJ1-2 TRBV6-5 TGTGCCAGCAGCTACAGGGGTCTAGGCTACACCTTC CASSYRGLGYTF
TRBD1 . TRBJ1-1 TRBV6-4 TGTGCCACTCGAAGGACAGGGGAGAACACTGAAGCTTTCTTT CATRRTGENTEAFF
TRBD1 . TRBJ2-5 TRBV4-1 TGCGCCAGCAGCCAAGGGACAGGGGGCTATTTGGTGGAGACCCAGTACTTC CASSQGTGGYLVETQYF
. . TRBJ2-7 TRBV20-1 TGCAGTGCTAGCCGGGGGCTCGAGCAGTACTTC CSASRGLEQYF